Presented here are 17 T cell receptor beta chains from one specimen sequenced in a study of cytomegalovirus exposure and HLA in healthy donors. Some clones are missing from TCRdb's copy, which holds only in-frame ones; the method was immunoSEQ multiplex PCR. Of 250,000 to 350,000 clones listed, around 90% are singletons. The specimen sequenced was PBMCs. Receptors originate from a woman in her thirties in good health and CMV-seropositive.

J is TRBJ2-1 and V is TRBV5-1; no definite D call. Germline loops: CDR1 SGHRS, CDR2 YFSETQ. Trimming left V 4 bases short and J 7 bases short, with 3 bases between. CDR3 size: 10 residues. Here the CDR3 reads CASSGNEQFF. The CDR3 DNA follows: TGCGCCAGCAGCGGTAATGAGCAGTTCTTC.

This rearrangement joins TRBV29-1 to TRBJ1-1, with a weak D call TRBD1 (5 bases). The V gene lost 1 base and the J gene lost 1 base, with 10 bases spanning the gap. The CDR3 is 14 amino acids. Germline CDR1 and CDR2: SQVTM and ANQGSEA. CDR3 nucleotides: TGCAGCGTTGAAGCAGGGTATTGGAACACTGAAGCTTTCTTT. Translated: CSVEAGYWNTEAFF.

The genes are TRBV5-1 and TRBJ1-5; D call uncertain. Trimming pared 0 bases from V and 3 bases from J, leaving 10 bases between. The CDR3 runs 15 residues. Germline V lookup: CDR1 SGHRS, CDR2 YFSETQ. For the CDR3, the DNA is TGCGCCAGCAGCTTGGACGGGAGTATCAATCAGCCCCAGCATTTT. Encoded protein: CASSLDGSINQPQHF.

The DNA of the CDR3 is TGTGCCAGCAGTCTTATACAGAACACTGAAGCTTTCTTT. Protein product: CASSLIQNTEAFF. This sequence joins TRBV28 and TRBJ1-1; D call uncertain. Germline CDR1 is MDHEN and CDR2 is SYDVKM. Trimming took off 5 bases at V and 1 base at J, with 8 bases between the two ends. The CDR3 has 13 amino acids. Filled out from reference TRBV28 and TRBJ1-1, the complete variable domain reads DVKVTQSSRYLVKRTGEKVFLECVQDMDHENMFWYRQDPGLGLRLIYFSYDVKMKEKGDIPEGYSVSREKKERFSLILESASTNQTSMYLCASSLIQNTEAFFGQGTRLTVV.

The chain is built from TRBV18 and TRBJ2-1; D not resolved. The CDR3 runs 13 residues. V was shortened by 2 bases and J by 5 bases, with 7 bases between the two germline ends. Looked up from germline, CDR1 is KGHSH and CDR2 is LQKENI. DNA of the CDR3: TGTGCCAGCTCACCAACAGTTCACAATGAGCAGTTCTTC. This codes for CASSPTVHNEQFF. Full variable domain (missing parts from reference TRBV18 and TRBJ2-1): NAGVMQNPRHLVRRRGQEARLRCSPMKGHSHVYWYRQLPEEGLKFMVYLQKENIIDESGMPKERFSAEFPKEGPSILRIQQVVRGDSAAYFCASSPTVHNEQFFGPGTRLTVL.

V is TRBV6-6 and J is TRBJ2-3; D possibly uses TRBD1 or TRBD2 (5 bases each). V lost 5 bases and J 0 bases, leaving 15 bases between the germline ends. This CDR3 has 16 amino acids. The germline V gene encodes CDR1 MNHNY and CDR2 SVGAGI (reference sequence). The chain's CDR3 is CASSPPLGVSTDTQYF. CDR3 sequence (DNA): TGTGCCAGCAGTCCCCCCCTGGGGGTTAGCACAGATACGCAGTATTTT.

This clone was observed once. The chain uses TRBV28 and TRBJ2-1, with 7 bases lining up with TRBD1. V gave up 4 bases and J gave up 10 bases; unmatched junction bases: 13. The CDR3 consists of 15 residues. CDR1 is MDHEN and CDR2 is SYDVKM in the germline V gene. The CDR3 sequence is CASSYWDSLIGEQFF. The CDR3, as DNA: TGTGCCAGCAGTTATTGGGACAGCCTAATAGGGGAGCAGTTCTTC.

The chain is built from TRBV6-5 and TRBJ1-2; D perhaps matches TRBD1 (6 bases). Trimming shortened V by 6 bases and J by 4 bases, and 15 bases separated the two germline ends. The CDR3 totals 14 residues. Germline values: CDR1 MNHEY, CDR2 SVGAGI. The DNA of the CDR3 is TGTGCCAGCAGGCGAACAGGGTCAGGCTATGGCTACACCTTC. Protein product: CASRRTGSGYGYTF.

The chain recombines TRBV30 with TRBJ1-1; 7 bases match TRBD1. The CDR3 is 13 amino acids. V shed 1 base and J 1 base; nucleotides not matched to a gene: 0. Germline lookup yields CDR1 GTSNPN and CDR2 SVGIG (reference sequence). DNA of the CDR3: TGTGCCTGGAGTGACAGGGGGAACACTGAAGCTTTCTTT. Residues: CAWSDRGNTEAFF.

The CDR3 nucleotides read TGTGCCGGAGGGGGAGGGGGGGGCAATCAGCCCCAGCATTTT. Encoded protein: CAGGGGGGNQPQHF. This sequence joins TRBV6-1 and TRBJ1-5, with D perhaps matching TRBD1 (6 bases). Germline loops: CDR1 MNHNS, CDR2 SASEGT. The CDR3 runs 14 residues. Deletions cut 11 bases from V and 2 bases from J, with 16 bases between.

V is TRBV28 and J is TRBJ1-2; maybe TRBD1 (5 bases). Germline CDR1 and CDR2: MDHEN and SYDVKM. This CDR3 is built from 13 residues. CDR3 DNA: TGTGTAACAACGGACGGGGCCGGCTATGGCTACACCTTC. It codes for CVTTDGAGYGYTF.

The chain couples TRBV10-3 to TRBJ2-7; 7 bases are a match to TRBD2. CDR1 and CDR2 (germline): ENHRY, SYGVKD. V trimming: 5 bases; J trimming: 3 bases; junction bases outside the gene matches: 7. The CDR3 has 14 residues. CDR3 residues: CAISSGLTLYEQYF. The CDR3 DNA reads TGTGCCATCAGTTCGGGACTAACCCTCTACGAGCAGTACTTC.

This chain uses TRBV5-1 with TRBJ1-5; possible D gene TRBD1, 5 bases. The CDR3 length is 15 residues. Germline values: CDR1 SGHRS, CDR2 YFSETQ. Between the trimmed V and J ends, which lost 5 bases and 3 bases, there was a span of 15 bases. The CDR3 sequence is CASRLRPTDNQPQHF. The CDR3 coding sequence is TGCGCCAGCAGACTCCGACCGACAGACAATCAGCCCCAGCATTTT.

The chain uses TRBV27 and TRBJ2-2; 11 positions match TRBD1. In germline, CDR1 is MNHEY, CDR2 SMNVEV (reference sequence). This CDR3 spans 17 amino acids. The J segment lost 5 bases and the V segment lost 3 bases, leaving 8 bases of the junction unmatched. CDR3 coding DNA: TGTGCCAGCAGTTTCGGACAGGGGGCTTTTAGGACCGGGGAGCTGTTTTTT. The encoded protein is CASSFGQGAFRTGELFF.

This CDR3 reads CASSVSGTNEKLFF. DNA of the CDR3: TGTGCCAGCAGCGTATCGGGAACTAATGAAAAACTGTTTTTT. This chain connects TRBV9 to TRBJ1-4, with no clear D. CDR3 length: 14 residues. Germline assignment: CDR1 SGDLS and CDR2 YYNGEE. V lost 1 base to trimming and J lost 1 base, with 5 bases between them. The full variable domain, its missing parts supplied by reference TRBV9 and TRBJ1-4, is DSGVTQTPKHLITATGQRVTLRCSPRSGDLSVYWYQQSLDQGLQFLIQYYNGEERAKGNILERFSAQQFPDLHSELNLSSLELGDSALYFCASSVSGTNEKLFFGSGTQLSVL.

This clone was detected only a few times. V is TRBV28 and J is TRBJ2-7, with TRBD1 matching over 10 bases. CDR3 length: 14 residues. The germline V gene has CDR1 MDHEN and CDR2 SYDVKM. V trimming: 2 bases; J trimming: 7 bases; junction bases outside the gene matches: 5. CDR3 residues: CASSLRQGAKEQYF. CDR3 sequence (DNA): TGTGCCAGCAGTTTACGACAGGGGGCGAAGGAGCAGTACTTC.

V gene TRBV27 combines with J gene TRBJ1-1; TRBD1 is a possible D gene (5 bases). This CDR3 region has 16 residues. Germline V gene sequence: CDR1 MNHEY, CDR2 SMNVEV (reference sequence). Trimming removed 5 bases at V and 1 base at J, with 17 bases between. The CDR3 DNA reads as TGTGCCAGCAGTCCCTACCTTGGGGGGAGGAACACTGAAGCTTTCTTT. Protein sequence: CASSPYLGGRNTEAFF.